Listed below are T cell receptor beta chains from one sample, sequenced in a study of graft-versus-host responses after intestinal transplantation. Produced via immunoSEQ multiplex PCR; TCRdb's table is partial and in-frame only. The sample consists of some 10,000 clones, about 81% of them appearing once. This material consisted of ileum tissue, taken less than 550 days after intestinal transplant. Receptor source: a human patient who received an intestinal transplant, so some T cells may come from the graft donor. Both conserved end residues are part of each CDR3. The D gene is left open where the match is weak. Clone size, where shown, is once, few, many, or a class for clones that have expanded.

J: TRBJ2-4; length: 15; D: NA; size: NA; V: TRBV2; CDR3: CASRARDLAKNIQYF; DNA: TGTGCCAGCAGAGCCCGGGACTTAGCCAAAAACATTCAGTACTTC
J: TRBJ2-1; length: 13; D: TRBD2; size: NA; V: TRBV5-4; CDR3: CASSGGRGNEQFF; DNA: TGTGCCAGCAGTGGCGGGAGGGGAAATGAGCAGTTCTTC
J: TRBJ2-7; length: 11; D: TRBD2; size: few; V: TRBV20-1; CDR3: CISDGAGGKYF; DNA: TGCATCTCTGACGGAGCGGGGGGGAAGTACTTC
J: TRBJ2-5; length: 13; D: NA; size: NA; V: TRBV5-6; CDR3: CASSLVGAETQYF; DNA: TGTGCCAGCAGCTTGGTGGGGGCGGAGACCCAGTACTTC
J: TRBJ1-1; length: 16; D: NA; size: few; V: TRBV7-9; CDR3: CASSPLVRHQNTEAFF; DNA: TGTGCCAGCAGCCCCCTAGTGAGACATCAGAACACTGAAGCTTTCTTT
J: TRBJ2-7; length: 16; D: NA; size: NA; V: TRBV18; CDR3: CASSPPGPYGAYEQYF; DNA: TGTGCCAGCTCACCACCGGGACCTTACGGGGCCTACGAGCAGTACTTC
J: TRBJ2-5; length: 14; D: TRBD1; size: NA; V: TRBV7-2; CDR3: CASSRTGKQETQYF; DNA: TGTGCCAGCTCAAGGACAGGGAAACAAGAGACCCAGTACTTC
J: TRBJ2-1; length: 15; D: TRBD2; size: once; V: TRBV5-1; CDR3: CASSLNSGGYNEQFF; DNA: TGCGCCAGCAGCTTGAACAGCGGGGGCTACAATGAGCAGTTCTTC
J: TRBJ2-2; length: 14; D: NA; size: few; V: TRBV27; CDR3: CASSWVTGSGELFF; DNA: TGTGCCAGCAGTTGGGTGACAGGCTCGGGGGAGCTGTTTTTT
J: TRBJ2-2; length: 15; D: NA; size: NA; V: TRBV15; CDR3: CATSRDPVKSGELFF; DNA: TGTGCCACCAGCAGAGACCCGGTGAAGTCCGGGGAGCTGTTTTTT
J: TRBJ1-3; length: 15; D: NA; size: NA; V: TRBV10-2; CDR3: CAVEGAEDSGNTIYF; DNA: TGCGCCGTGGAAGGGGCAGAAGACTCTGGAAACACCATATATTTT
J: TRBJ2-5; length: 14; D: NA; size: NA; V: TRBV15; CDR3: CATSREQGPETQYF; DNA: TGTGCCACCAGCAGAGAACAGGGTCCCGAGACCCAGTACTTC
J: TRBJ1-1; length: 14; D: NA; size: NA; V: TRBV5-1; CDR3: CASSLDGEGTEAFF; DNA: TGCGCCAGCAGCTTGGATGGTGAGGGAACTGAAGCTTTCTTT
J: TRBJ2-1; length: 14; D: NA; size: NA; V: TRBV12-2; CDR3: CASRLAEGCNEQFF; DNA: TGTGCAAGTCGCTTAGCGGAGGGCTGCAATGAGCAGTTCTTC
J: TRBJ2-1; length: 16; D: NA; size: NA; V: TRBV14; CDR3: CASSQDNGPLDNEQFF; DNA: TGTGCCAGCAGCCAAGATAACGGACCCCTGGACAATGAGCAGTTCTTC
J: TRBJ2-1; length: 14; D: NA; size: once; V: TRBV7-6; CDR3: CASSRGLQSYEQFF; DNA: TGTGCCAGCAGCAGGGGACTCCAGAGCTATGAGCAGTTCTTC
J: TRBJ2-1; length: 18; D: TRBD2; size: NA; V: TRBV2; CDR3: CASSGGTKPDSSYNEQFF; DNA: TGTGCCAGCAGTGGCGGGACTAAACCCGATAGCTCCTACAATGAGCAGTTCTTC
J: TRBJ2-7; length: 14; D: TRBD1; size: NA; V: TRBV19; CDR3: CASRGTGGDYEQYF; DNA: TGTGCCAGTAGGGGGACAGGGGGCGACTACGAGCAGTACTTC
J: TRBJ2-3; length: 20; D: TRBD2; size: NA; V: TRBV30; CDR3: CAWSDWGLAGWNKEKDTQYF; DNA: TGTGCCTGGAGTGACTGGGGACTAGCGGGATGGAATAAAGAAAAGGATACGCAGTATTTT
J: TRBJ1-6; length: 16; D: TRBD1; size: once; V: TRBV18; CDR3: CASSLRTGNDNSPLHF; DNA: TGTGCCAGCTCGCTAAGGACAGGGAACGATAATTCACCCCTCCACTTT
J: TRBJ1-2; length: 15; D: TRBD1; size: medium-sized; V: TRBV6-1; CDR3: CASSEAGTGGYGYTF; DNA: TGTGCCAGCAGTGAAGCCGGGACAGGGGGCTATGGCTACACCTTC
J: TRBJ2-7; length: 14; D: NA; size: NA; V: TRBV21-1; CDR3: CASSKRDRAYEQYF; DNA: TGTGCCAGCAGCAAAAGGGACAGGGCCTACGAGCAGTACTTC
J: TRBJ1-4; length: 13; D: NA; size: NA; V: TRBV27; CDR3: CASTHREGEKLFF; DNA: TGTGCCAGCACCCACAGGGAAGGTGAAAAACTGTTTTTT
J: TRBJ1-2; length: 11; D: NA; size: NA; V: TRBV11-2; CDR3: CASSLGRGYTF; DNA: TGTGCCAGCAGCTTAGGGCGCGGCTACACCTTC
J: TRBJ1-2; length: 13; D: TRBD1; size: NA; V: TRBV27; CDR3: CASRRQGVGGYTF; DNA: TGTGCCAGCAGACGACAGGGGGTAGGAGGCTACACCTTC
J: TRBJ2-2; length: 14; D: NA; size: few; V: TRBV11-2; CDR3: CASTLTLGTGELFF; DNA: TGTGCCAGCACCCTTACCTTAGGTACCGGGGAGCTGTTTTTT
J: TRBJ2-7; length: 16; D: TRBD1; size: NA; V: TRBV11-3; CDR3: CASSPNRRTGPYEQYF; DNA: TGTGCCAGCAGCCCCAACCGACGGACAGGTCCCTACGAGCAGTACTTC
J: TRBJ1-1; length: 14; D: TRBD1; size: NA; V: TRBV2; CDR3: CASSRTGLNTEAFF; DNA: TGTGCCAGCAGCCGGACAGGGCTGAACACTGAAGCTTTCTTT
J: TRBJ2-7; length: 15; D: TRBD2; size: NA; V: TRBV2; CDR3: CASSDSRTSGYEQYF; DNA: TGTGCCAGCAGTGATTCGAGGACTAGCGGATACGAGCAGTACTTC
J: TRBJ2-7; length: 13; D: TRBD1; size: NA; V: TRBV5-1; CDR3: CASSPDRAYEQYF; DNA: TGCGCCAGCAGCCCAGACAGGGCCTACGAGCAGTACTTC
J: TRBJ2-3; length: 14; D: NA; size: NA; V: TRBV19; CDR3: CASSPRGGTDTQYF; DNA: TGTGCCAGTAGTCCTAGAGGGGGCACAGATACGCAGTATTTT
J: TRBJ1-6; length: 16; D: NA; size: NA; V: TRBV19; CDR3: CASRDGGSSYNSPLHF; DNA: TGTGCCAGTAGGGACGGTGGGAGCTCCTATAATTCACCCCTCCACTTT
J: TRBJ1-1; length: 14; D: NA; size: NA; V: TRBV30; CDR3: CAWTRGSLGTEAFF; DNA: TGTGCCTGGACGAGGGGGAGCCTGGGAACTGAAGCTTTCTTT
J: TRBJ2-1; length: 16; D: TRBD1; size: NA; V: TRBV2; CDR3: CASSEEDRARGNEQFF; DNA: TGTGCCAGCAGTGAAGAAGACAGGGCGAGAGGGAATGAGCAGTTCTTC
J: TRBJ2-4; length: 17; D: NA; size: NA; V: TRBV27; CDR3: CASSFSRSGTRQGIQYF; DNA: TGTGCCAGCAGTTTCTCCCGCTCCGGGACACGCCAGGGGATTCAGTACTTC
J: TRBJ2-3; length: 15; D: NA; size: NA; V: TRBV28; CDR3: CASSTITRATDTQYF; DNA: TGTGCCAGCAGCACAATCACCAGGGCTACAGATACGCAGTATTTT
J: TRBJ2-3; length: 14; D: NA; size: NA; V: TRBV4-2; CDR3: CASSQVGDSDTQYF; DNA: TGTGCCAGCAGCCAAGTCGGGGATTCAGATACGCAGTATTTT
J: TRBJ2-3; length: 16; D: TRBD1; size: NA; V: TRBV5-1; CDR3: CASSFTPDRGRDTQYF; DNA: TGCGCCAGCAGCTTTACCCCGGACAGGGGGAGAGATACGCAGTATTTT
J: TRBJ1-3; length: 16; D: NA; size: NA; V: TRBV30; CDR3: CAWRLRARGLGNTIYF; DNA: TGTGCCTGGAGACTCCGGGCACGAGGGTTGGGAAACACCATATACTTT
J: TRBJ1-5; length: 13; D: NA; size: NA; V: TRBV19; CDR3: CASSSRSNQPQHF; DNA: TGTGCCAGTAGTAGCCGCAGTAATCAGCCCCAGCATTTT
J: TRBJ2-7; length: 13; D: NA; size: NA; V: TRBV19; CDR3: CASSAGTKNEQYF; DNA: TGTGCCAGTAGTGCAGGTACAAAAAACGAGCAGTACTTC
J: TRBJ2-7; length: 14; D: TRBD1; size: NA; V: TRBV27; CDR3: CASRPTRTGNEQYF; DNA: TGTGCCAGCAGACCTACCCGGACAGGGAACGAGCAGTACTTC
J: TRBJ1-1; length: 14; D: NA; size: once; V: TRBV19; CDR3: CASSWGPSGTEAFF; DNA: TGTGCCAGTAGTTGGGGACCCTCAGGCACTGAAGCTTTCTTT
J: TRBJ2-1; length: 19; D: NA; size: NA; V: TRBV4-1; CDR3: CASSQVIPVTSYSYNEQFF; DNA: TGCGCCAGCAGCCAAGTTATACCTGTTACTTCCTACTCCTACAATGAGCAGTTCTTC
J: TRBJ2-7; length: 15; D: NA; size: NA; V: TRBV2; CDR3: CASSDTGSSSYEQYF; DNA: TGTGCCAGCAGTGATACAGGGTCGAGCTCCTACGAGCAGTACTTC
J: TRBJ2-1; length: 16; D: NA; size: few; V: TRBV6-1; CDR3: CASSEGPYPGYNEQFF; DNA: TGTGCCAGCAGTGAAGGGCCATACCCTGGGTACAATGAGCAGTTCTTC